The 15 T cell receptor beta chains below were found in one sample sequenced in a study of glioma-infiltrating T cells after dendritic cell vaccination. This table comes from immunoSEQ multiplex PCR, and its TCRdb copy is limited to in-frame clones, with some not included. The table has about 49,000 clones, 85% to 90% seen once. Sequencing used blood, obtained before dendritic cell vaccination. All receptors derive from a human donor with glioblastoma.

The chain has TRBV5-4 and TRBJ2-4, with 10 bases aligning to TRBD1. Trimming at V came to 0 bases and at J to 1 base, leaving 1 base not matched to a gene. CDR1 SGHNT and CDR2 YYREEE come from the germline V gene (reference sequence). The CDR3 sequence is 16 residues long. CDR3 sequence reads: CASSLGGQGAKNIQYF. The CDR3 nucleotides read TGTGCCAGCAGCTTGGGGGGACAGGGGGCCAAAAACATTCAGTACTTC.

The gene calls are TRBV19 and TRBJ1-1, with TRBD1 matching 7 bases. Germline CDR1 is LNHDA and CDR2 is SQIVND (reference sequence). V lost 5 bases to trimming and J lost 6 bases; unmatched junction nucleotides: 9. This CDR3 contains 14 residues. This CDR3 reads CASSWRTGGPEAFF. The CDR3, as DNA: TGTGCCAGTAGTTGGCGGACAGGAGGACCTGAAGCTTTCTTT.

The chain joins TRBV9 to TRBJ2-2; TRBD2 agrees at 9 bases. The germline gives CDR1 SGDLS, CDR2 YYNGEE. This CDR3 is built from 16 residues. The J segment lost 5 bases and the V segment lost 0 bases, leaving 5 bases of the junction unmatched. DNA for the CDR3: TGTGCCAGCAGCGTAGATAGCGGGAGATATACCGGGGAGCTGTTTTTT. Translated: CASSVDSGRYTGELFF.

The J gene is TRBJ1-1, the V gene TRBV30; D ambiguous. This CDR3 is built from 13 residues. V was shortened by 0 bases and J by 4 bases, with 9 bases between the two germline ends. In germline, CDR1 is GTSNPN, CDR2 SVGIG (reference sequence). The CDR3 loop is CAWSVAMSTEAFF. The CDR3 nucleotides are TGTGCCTGGAGTGTTGCTATGAGCACTGAAGCTTTCTTT.

The chain links TRBV5-1 to TRBJ1-1; the match to TRBD1 covers 9 bases. Per germline, CDR1 SGHRS and CDR2 YFSETQ. The ends lost 5 bases at V and 7 bases at J; junction bases unmatched: 6. The CDR3 covers 13 residues. CDR3 loop: CASSPDRGDEAFF. The CDR3 nucleotides read TGCGCCAGCAGTCCGGACAGGGGAGATGAAGCTTTCTTT.

The chain carries TRBV19 and TRBJ1-5, with 10 bases fitting TRBD1. Germline values: CDR1 LNHDA, CDR2 SQIVND (reference sequence). The CDR3 is 15 amino acids. The trim removed 4 bases at V and 1 base at J, leaving 1 base unmatched. The CDR3 is CASSRTGGSNQPQHF. The DNA for the CDR3 is TGTGCCAGTAGTAGGACAGGGGGGAGCAATCAGCCCCAGCATTTT.

CDR3 sequence reads: CASSSPGTGIETQYF. The DNA for the CDR3 is TGTGCCAGCAGTTCGCCCGGGACAGGGATCGAGACCCAGTACTTC. V gene TRBV28 combines with J gene TRBJ2-5; 9 nucleotides align to TRBD1. Germline CDR1 is MDHEN and CDR2 is SYDVKM. The trim removed 4 bases at V and 5 bases at J, leaving 8 bases unmatched. The CDR3 is made up of 15 amino acids.

A single count supports this clone. The chain is built from TRBV10-1 and TRBJ2-7; D possibly corresponds to TRBD2 (6 bases). Trimming removed 4 bases from V and 0 bases from J, with 16 bases in between. CDR1 and CDR2 from the germline V gene are WNHNN and SYGVQD (reference sequence). This CDR3 spans 16 amino acids. CDR3 region: CASSGVRGLSSYEQYF. CDR3 DNA: TGCGCCAGCAGTGGGGTTCGGGGGTTGAGCTCCTACGAGCAGTACTTC.

This chain joins TRBV4-3 and TRBJ2-7; 7 bases are a match to TRBD1. The V and J ends lost 2 bases and 0 bases, in that order; junction bases with no gene match: 1. Germline lookup yields CDR1 LGHNA and CDR2 YSLEER. The CDR3 contains 14 residues. CDR3 coding DNA: TGCGCCAGCAGCCAATCAGGGGGCTCCTACGAGCAGTACTTC. Residues: CASSQSGGSYEQYF.

This sequence joins TRBV5-1 and TRBJ2-5; perhaps TRBD2 as D (6 bases). The CDR3 is made up of 16 amino acids. CDR1 and CDR2 (germline): SGHRS, YFSETQ. Trimming left V 0 bases short and J 1 base short, with 13 bases between. The DNA of the CDR3 is TGCGCCAGCAGCTTGGGTACTAGCCAGGGCCAAGAGACCCAGTACTTC. It is translated as CASSLGTSQGQETQYF. Using reference TRBV5-1 and TRBJ2-5 for the parts outside the CDR3, the full variable domain is KAGVTQTPRYLIKTRGQQVTLSCSPISGHRSVSWYQQTPGQGLQFLFEYFSETQRNKGNFPGRFSGRQFSNSRSEMNVSTLELGDSALYLCASSLGTSQGQETQYFGPGTRLLVL.

The J gene is TRBJ1-2, the V gene TRBV27; D unresolved. Looked up from germline, CDR1 is MNHEY and CDR2 is SMNVEV (reference sequence). Trimming left V 5 bases short and J 4 bases short, with 11 bases between. The CDR3 length is 13 residues. The CDR3, as DNA: TGTGCCAGCAGTCCCACTGGACTCTATGGCTACACCTTC. Amino acid sequence: CASSPTGLYGYTF.

In DNA form, the CDR3 reads TGTGCCAGCAGCTTAGAGTCGGGAGCGTCCTCTGGAAACACCATATATTTT. Its translation is CASSLESGASSGNTIYF. This sequence joins TRBV7-6 and TRBJ1-3; the D is unclear. Trimming took 1 base from V and 0 from J, leaving 13 bases between them. The CDR3 totals 17 residues. Germline V CDR1 and CDR2: SGHVS, FNYEAQ.

This clone has just one count. The rearrangement joins TRBV2 to TRBJ2-7, with D perhaps matching TRBD2 (5 bases). V was pared by 11 bases and J by 3 bases, with 17 bases between. The CDR3 has 13 amino acids. Looked up from germline, CDR1 is SNHLY and CDR2 is FYNNEI. CDR3 bases: TGTGCCGCTCGGGGAGCGGACCACTACGAGCAGTACTTC. It is translated as CAARGADHYEQYF.

The CDR3 bases are TGTGCCAGCAGCCCCTATGGACTAGCGGGCCCCACAGATACGCAGTATTTT. Amino acids: CASSPYGLAGPTDTQYF. The rearrangement uses TRBV9 and TRBJ2-3, with 11 positions matching TRBD2. After removal of 4 bases from V and 2 bases from J, the junction contained 9 bases not matched to a gene. The germline gives CDR1 SGDLS, CDR2 YYNGEE. The length of the CDR3 is 17 residues.

The rearrangement joins TRBV27 to TRBJ2-7; 7 bases map to TRBD2. V lost 2 bases and J lost 2; bases outside the gene matches: 0. This CDR3 contains 13 residues. The germline CDR1 and CDR2 sequences are MNHEY and SMNVEV (reference sequence). CDR3 sequence: CASSLRGAYEQYF. In DNA form, the CDR3 reads TGTGCCAGCAGTTTACGGGGGGCCTACGAGCAGTACTTC.